This is a list of T cell receptor beta chains from one sample in a study of T cell responses to AZD1222 COVID-19 vaccine. Profiled with immunoSEQ multiplex PCR; TCRdb holds only in-frame clones, not every one. The profile shows 75,000 to 80,000 clones, roughly 90% of them singletons. This sample comprised peripheral blood, obtained 28 days after the second AZD1222 dose. The receptors were sampled from an adult who received the AZD1222 COVID-19 vaccine. Each CDR3 is given with its conserved first and last residue. A D gene is named only where the DNA matches it firmly. Clone size is not always given. Where it is, it says once, few, many or a class for expanded clones.

CDR3aa	CDR3nt	j_gene	v_gene	abundance	d_gene
CASSLGQGPYEQYF	TGTGCCAGCTCCCTGGGACAGGGGCCCTACGAGCAGTACTTC	TRBJ2-7	TRBV18	NA	TRBD1
CASSPSRSGELFF	TGTGCCAGCAGCCCCAGTAGATCAGGGGAGCTGTTTTTT	TRBJ2-2	TRBV12-3/TRBV12-4	NA	NA
CASIPVQGADSGYTF	TGTGCCAGTATCCCAGTCCAGGGGGCGGATAGTGGCTACACCTTC	TRBJ1-2	TRBV19	NA	TRBD1
CASSLQGSYGYTF	TGTGCCAGCAGTTTACAGGGGAGCTATGGCTACACCTTC	TRBJ1-2	TRBV6-2/TRBV6-3	NA	TRBD1
CASSLGKRVTQYF	TGTGCCAGCAGCTTGGGGAAACGGGTGACCCAGTACTTC	TRBJ2-5	TRBV5-4	NA	NA
CASSLFADYGYTF	TGTGCCAGCAGTTTATTTGCAGACTATGGCTACACCTTC	TRBJ1-2	TRBV27	NA	NA
CASTPTGDRQPQHF	TGTGCCAGTACCCCAACAGGGGATCGTCAGCCCCAGCATTTT	TRBJ1-5	TRBV19	NA	TRBD1
CASSLGGPYGYTF	TGTGCCAGCAGTCTCGGGGGTCCCTATGGCTACACCTTC	TRBJ1-2	TRBV28	NA	NA
CASSKGHRVPNGYTF	TGTGCCAGCAGCAAGGGACACCGCGTCCCCAATGGCTACACCTTC	TRBJ1-2	TRBV7-2	once	NA
CASSSLTLRGQGPGEQYF	TGTGCCAGCAGTTCCTTGACATTAAGGGGACAGGGCCCGGGGGAGCAGTACTTC	TRBJ2-7	TRBV28	NA	TRBD1
CASSADSRGTEAFF	TGTGCCAGCAGCGCCGACAGCCGAGGCACTGAAGCTTTCTTT	TRBJ1-1	TRBV9	NA	NA
CASSPTRNSPLHF	TGTGCCAGCAGCCCTACAAGGAATTCACCCCTCCACTTT	TRBJ1-6	TRBV7-9	NA	NA
CASSFSGDRTDTQYF	TGTGCCAGCAGCTTCTCCGGGGACCGCACAGATACGCAGTATTTT	TRBJ2-3	TRBV7-3	NA	NA
CASSRGTSGNTIYF	TGTGCCAGCAGCCGAGGGACCTCTGGAAACACCATATATTTT	TRBJ1-3	TRBV3-1/TRBV3-2	NA	NA
CASRGQGVSYEQYF	TGCGCCAGCCGGGGACAGGGGGTCTCCTACGAGCAGTACTTC	TRBJ2-7	TRBV5-1	NA	TRBD1
CAAFSGAGQPQHF	TGTGCCGCCTTCTCCGGGGCTGGGCAGCCCCAGCATTTT	TRBJ1-5	TRBV6-5	few	NA
CASSSRGEGNLYEQYF	TGTGCCAGCAGCTCCCGGGGGGAGGGTAACCTTTACGAGCAGTACTTC	TRBJ2-7	TRBV28	few	TRBD2
CSVEGSPTDTQYF	TGCAGCGTTGAGGGGTCGCCTACAGATACGCAGTATTTT	TRBJ2-3	TRBV29-1	NA	NA
CASSTSTGGDTEAFF	NA	TRBJ1-1	TRBV6-5	NA	NA
CASSLGGGINSPLHF	TGTGCCAGCAGTTTGGGTGGGGGCATCAATTCACCCCTCCACTTT	TRBJ1-6	TRBV28	NA	NA
CASTETGGPQHF	TGTGCCAGCACTGAAACAGGGGGGCCCCAGCATTTT	TRBJ1-5	TRBV12-3/TRBV12-4	NA	TRBD1
CASSTEGLGTGELFF	TGTGCCAGCAGCACCGAAGGACTGGGGACCGGGGAGCTGTTTTTT	TRBJ2-2	TRBV7-3	NA	NA
CASSYPGSGGYTF	TGTGCCAGCAGTTACCCAGGATCGGGTGGCTACACCTTC	TRBJ1-2	TRBV6-2/TRBV6-3	NA	NA
CATRGLSGGGDTQYF	TGTGCCACCCGTGGTCTGAGCGGGGGAGGTGATACGCAGTATTTT	TRBJ2-3	TRBV28	once	TRBD2
CATTQWGDAYEQYF	TGTGCCACCACCCAGTGGGGGGACGCCTACGAGCAGTACTTC	TRBJ2-7	TRBV15	NA	NA
CASSVVGSTYEQYF	TGTGCCAGCAGCGTAGTCGGCAGTACCTACGAGCAGTACTTC	TRBJ2-7	TRBV9	NA	NA
CASCDRDSPNYGYTF	TGTGCCAGCTGTGACCGGGACAGCCCTAACTATGGCTACACCTTC	TRBJ1-2	TRBV6-1	NA	TRBD1
CASSLVGREKLFF	TGTGCCAGCAGCTTAGTAGGGAGGGAAAAACTGTTTTTT	TRBJ1-4	TRBV7-2	NA	NA
CASRWTANPNEKLFF	TGTGCCAGCAGATGGACAGCTAACCCTAATGAAAAACTGTTTTTT	TRBJ1-4	TRBV28	NA	NA
CATSRDPGQGYEQYF	TGTGCCACCAGCAGAGATCCAGGACAGGGGTACGAGCAGTACTTC	TRBJ2-7	TRBV15	NA	TRBD1
CASKTLVRLEAFF	TGTGCCAGCAAAACACTGGTCCGCCTTGAAGCTTTCTTT	TRBJ1-1	TRBV28	NA	NA
CASSYSTSRTEAFF	TGTGCCAGCAGTTACTCGACCAGTCGCACTGAAGCTTTCTTT	TRBJ1-1	TRBV6-5	NA	NA
CASSRTGDYYEQYF	TGTGCCAGCAGTAGGACAGGCGACTACTACGAGCAGTACTTC	TRBJ2-7	TRBV6-5	NA	TRBD1
CASSLQGAPSTDTQYF	TGTGCCAGCAGCCTACAGGGGGCTCCTAGCACAGATACGCAGTATTTT	TRBJ2-3	TRBV7-2	NA	TRBD1
CATSASVRDTADNQPQHF	TGTGCCACCAGTGCGTCCGTACGGGACACTGCGGACAATCAGCCCCAGCATTTT	TRBJ1-5	TRBV24-1	NA	NA
CASSHPLAGDRANTGELFF	TGTGCCAGCAGCCACCCACTAGCGGGGGACCGCGCGAACACCGGGGAGCTGTTTTTT	TRBJ2-2	TRBV7-9	once	TRBD2
CASSSPYGGQFF	TGTGCCAGCAGTTCACCTTATGGCGGTCAGTTCTTC	TRBJ2-1	TRBV28	NA	NA